Reported below is one TCR beta chain. A much larger clone differs by one base, so this may be a read error. Trimming cost V 6 bases and J 4 bases, with 6 bases left between them. There are 11 residues in the CDR3. Germline assignment: CDR1 MNHNY and CDR2 SVGAGI (reference sequence). These data are taken from a study of T cell repertoires in cytomegalovirus infection. TCRdb independently ran MiXCR on the reads; one entry per CDR3 protein. The sample records fewer than 350,000 distinct CDR3 sequences, roughly 17% being singletons. The sample consisted of PBMCs. The chain is built from TRBV6-6 and TRBJ1-1, with D hard to call. The sequence came from a human donor in good health (CMV status not recorded). Some clones in this sample may be carry-over from other donors' samples. CDR3 region: CASSRVTEAFF. The CDR3 coding sequence is TGTGCCAGCAGCCGGGTCACTGAAGCTTTCTTT.